This T cell receptor (beta chain) was captured by sequencing in a study of blood T cell repertoires in COVID-19. In the study overall: Sites in the United States, Italy and Spain provided acute and convalescent COVID-19 samples. In each case, the material was cDNA or gDNA derived from T cells, B-cell-depleted T cells, or PBMCs.

Authors' methods: Estimated nucleated cell counts came from reference gene primer amplification. The method was immunoSEQ multiplex PCR; TCRdb's version includes in-frame clones alone and lacks a portion of them. That table gives V, J and clone size, and the DNA gave D and trimming. The sample includes 400,000 to 450,000 clones, around 86% of them seen just once. The germline V gene has CDR1 SGHTA and CDR2 FQGNSA. CDR3 length: 17 amino acids. Trimming shortened V by 1 base and J by 2 bases, and 18 bases separated the two germline ends. Source material: peripheral blood. The chain carries TRBV7-2 and TRBJ2-7, with D tentatively TRBD1 (6 bases). The source is a woman aged 25 to 39 with active or convalescent COVID-19. CDR3 protein: CASSLETGSIRPYEQYF. As DNA, the CDR3 is TGTGCCAGCAGCTTAGAGACAGGTAGCATCAGGCCCTACGAGCAGTACTTC.